The 7 T cell receptor beta chains listed next were all sequenced from one sample in a study of T cell responses to AZD1222 COVID-19 vaccine. Profiling relied on immunoSEQ multiplex PCR, and the TCRdb table lists in-frame clones only, not all of them. There are around 140,000 clones in the sample; 90% to 95% occur only once, and around 4.7% lies in the top ten. The sequencing used peripheral blood, collected on day 0 of AZD1222 vaccination. Source of these receptors: an adult in good health.

The chain employs TRBV4-3 and TRBJ2-7; 7 bases map to TRBD1. The V gene end was trimmed by 1 base and the J gene end by 0 bases; junction bases not matched to a gene: 6. Per the germline V gene, CDR1 is LGHNA and CDR2 is YSLEER. This CDR3 contains 16 residues. The CDR3 DNA is TGCGCCAGCAGCCAAGGGGCTGGACAGGCCTCCTACGAGCAGTACTTC. Translation gives CASSQGAGQASYEQYF.

This chain uses TRBV7-8 with TRBJ1-2; D gene unclear. The V end lost 5 bases, the J end lost 4 bases, and 20 bases lay between the germline ends. This CDR3 has 16 amino acids. Germline loops: CDR1 SGHVS, CDR2 FQNEAQ. CDR3 region: CASSLSTEVMGYGYTF. The CDR3 DNA sequence: TGTGCCAGCAGCCTTTCGACCGAGGTTATGGGCTATGGCTACACCTTC. Looking up the rest from reference TRBV7-8 and TRBJ1-2 gives the full variable domain: GAGVSQSPRYKVAKRGQDVALRCDPISGHVSLFWYQQALGQGPEFLTYFQNEAQLDKSGLPSDRFFAERPEGSVSTLKIQRTQQEDSAVYLCASSLSTEVMGYGYTFGSGTRLTVV.

The chain carries TRBV7-8 and TRBJ2-3; D is unresolved. Germline V gene sequence: CDR1 SGHVS, CDR2 FQNEAQ. This CDR3 comprises 15 residues. Trimming removed 0 bases from V and 4 bases from J, with 11 bases in between. The CDR3 protein is CASSLAAFSADTQYF. The CDR3 region has the DNA TGTGCCAGCAGCTTAGCCGCCTTTTCGGCAGATACGCAGTATTTT.

The rearrangement links TRBV2 to TRBJ1-1; D call uncertain. Deletions cut 3 bases from V and 3 bases from J, with 8 bases between. Germline V gene data show CDR1 as SNHLY and CDR2 as FYNNEI. The CDR3 runs 13 residues. DNA of the CDR3: TGTGCCAGCAGTGACAACCCTTACACTGAAGCTTTCTTT. This codes for CASSDNPYTEAFF.

This chain links TRBV7-2 with TRBJ2-7; 10 nucleotides align to TRBD2. The CDR3 contains 13 residues. The V gene end was trimmed by 4 bases and the J gene end by 4 bases; junction bases not matched to a gene: 1. Germline V gene lookup returns CDR1 SGHTA and CDR2 FQGNSA. The chain's CDR3 is CASSSLAGYEQYF. Written as DNA, the CDR3 is TGTGCCAGCAGCTCACTAGCGGGATACGAGCAGTACTTC.

The rearrangement links TRBV27 to TRBJ1-1; no clear D. The V and J ends lost 3 bases and 3 bases respectively, with 11 bases between them. Germline CDR1 reads MNHEY; CDR2 reads SMNVEV (reference sequence). The CDR3 spans 14 residues. The CDR3 DNA follows: TGTGCCAGCAGTTTTCAAACGGGCGACACTGAAGCTTTCTTT. Its translation is CASSFQTGDTEAFF.

The chain joins TRBV5-1 to TRBJ2-7; D call uncertain. V lost 3 bases and J lost 6, with 7 bases in between. Germline V CDR1 and CDR2: SGHRS, YFSETQ. The CDR3 loop spans 11 amino acids. DNA of the CDR3: TGCGCCAGCAGCTACCGGGCCGAGCAGTACTTC. It specifies CASSYRAEQYF.